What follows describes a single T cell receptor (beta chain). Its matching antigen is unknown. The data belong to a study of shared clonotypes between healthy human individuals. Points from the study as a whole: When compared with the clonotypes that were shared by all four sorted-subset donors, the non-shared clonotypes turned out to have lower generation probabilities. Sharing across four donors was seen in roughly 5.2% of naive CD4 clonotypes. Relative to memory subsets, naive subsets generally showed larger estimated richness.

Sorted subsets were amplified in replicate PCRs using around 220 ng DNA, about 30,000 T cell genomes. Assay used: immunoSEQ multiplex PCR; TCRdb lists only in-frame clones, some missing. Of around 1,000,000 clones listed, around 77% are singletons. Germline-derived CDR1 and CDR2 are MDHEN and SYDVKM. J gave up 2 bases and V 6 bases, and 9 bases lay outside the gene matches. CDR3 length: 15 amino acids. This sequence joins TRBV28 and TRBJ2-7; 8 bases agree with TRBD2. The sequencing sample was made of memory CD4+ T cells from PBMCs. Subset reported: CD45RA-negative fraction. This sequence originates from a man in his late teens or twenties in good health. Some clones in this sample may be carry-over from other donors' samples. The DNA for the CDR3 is TGTGCCAGCAGCACCCCTAGCGGGTCCACCTACGAGCAGTACTTC. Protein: CASSTPSGSTYEQYF.